This T cell receptor (beta chain) is drawn from a study of blood T cell repertoires in COVID-19 (dated by TCRdb to 2020 to 2022). Some background on the complete study: Samples covering the acute and convalescent phases of COVID-19 were provided by collaborators in the United States, Italy and Spain. The prospective study material was composed of cDNA or gDNA derived from T cells, B-cell-depleted T cells, or PBMCs. Subjects who had been exposed to COVID-19, were actively infected with it, or had recovered from it provided the deeply sampled blood TCRbeta repertoires that made up the dataset. The repertoires were released in a freely available public database meant as a resource for research on the immune response to SARS-CoV-2. Samples came from the ongoing ImmuneRACE study (first 160 participants) plus 1,254 subjects from 6 global collaborators. Sample metadata almost always included a de-identified subject ID, COVID-19 status, age in years and sex. Where HLA class I and class II types were available, the types were taken from metadata supplied by the sample provider, not from assay-based typing. The investigation overall reported the following: The quantity of clinical and demographic metadata differed by source and by participant and was supplied without curation.

TCRbeta CDR3 regions were amplified from genomic DNA using the immunoSEQ Assay, a bias-controlled multiplex PCR. The original methods were these. Within the assay, amplification of reference gene primers was used to estimate how many nucleated cells each sample contained. To quantify the absolute abundance of each unique TCRbeta CDR3 rearrangement, sequence reads were collapsed and filtered. For each sample, productive Simpson clonality was calculated by taking the square root of Simpson's diversity index across productive rearrangements. Imported from immuneACCESS, the table was reduced by TCRdb to in-frame sequences with V and J called. These copies leave out some clones; in studies compared against another copy, an unresolved V gene accounts for under half, and the cause of the remainder is not known. V and J calls and clone size are given by that table; D and trimming were obtained from the DNA. The sample contains some 350,000 clones, around 87% of them found a single time. Of the sample, approximately 5% falls within the top ten clones.

A remark on this clone: Its binding antigen is unknown. The input lacks base qualities; no much larger clone sits a single base away.

Participants in the prospective study were aged roughly 18 to 90 years, lived in 20 to 25 United States geographic areas, and enrolled through a virtual design. Cohort assignment in the prospective study relied on participant-reported clinical history from a screening survey and a study questionnaire. Recovered participants in ImmuneRACE Cohort 3 were defined as having two consecutive negative NP/OP PCR tests, clearance from a healthcare professional, or resolution of symptoms. Each participant in the prospective study had whole blood, serum and a nasopharyngeal or oropharyngeal swab collected by mobile phlebotomists. Additional blood draws and questionnaires over an approximately 2-month period could optionally be provided by prospective study participants. Before DNA extraction, blood samples from the prospective study were shipped at room temperature or frozen. The CDR3 runs 15 residues from the cysteine to the phenylalanine. Only CDR3 DNA remains: 45 bases, in frame from the first base. From a lookup of the germline V gene (reference sequence), CDR1 and CDR2 are SEHNR and FQNEAQ. From V the trimming removes 6 bases and from J it removes 4 bases, while the gene matches leave 8 bases of the junction unaccounted for.

The chain joins TRBV7-9 to TRBJ1-3, with 8 bases aligning to TRBD1. The sequence was collected from a woman aged 25 to 45 who had recovered from COVID-19. What was sequenced was PBMCs or T cells enriched from blood (not recorded which). The CDR3 amino acid sequence is: CASRPDREGGNTIYF. In nucleotide form, the sequence is TGTGCCAGCAGACCGGACAGGGAGGGAGGAAACACCATATATTTT.